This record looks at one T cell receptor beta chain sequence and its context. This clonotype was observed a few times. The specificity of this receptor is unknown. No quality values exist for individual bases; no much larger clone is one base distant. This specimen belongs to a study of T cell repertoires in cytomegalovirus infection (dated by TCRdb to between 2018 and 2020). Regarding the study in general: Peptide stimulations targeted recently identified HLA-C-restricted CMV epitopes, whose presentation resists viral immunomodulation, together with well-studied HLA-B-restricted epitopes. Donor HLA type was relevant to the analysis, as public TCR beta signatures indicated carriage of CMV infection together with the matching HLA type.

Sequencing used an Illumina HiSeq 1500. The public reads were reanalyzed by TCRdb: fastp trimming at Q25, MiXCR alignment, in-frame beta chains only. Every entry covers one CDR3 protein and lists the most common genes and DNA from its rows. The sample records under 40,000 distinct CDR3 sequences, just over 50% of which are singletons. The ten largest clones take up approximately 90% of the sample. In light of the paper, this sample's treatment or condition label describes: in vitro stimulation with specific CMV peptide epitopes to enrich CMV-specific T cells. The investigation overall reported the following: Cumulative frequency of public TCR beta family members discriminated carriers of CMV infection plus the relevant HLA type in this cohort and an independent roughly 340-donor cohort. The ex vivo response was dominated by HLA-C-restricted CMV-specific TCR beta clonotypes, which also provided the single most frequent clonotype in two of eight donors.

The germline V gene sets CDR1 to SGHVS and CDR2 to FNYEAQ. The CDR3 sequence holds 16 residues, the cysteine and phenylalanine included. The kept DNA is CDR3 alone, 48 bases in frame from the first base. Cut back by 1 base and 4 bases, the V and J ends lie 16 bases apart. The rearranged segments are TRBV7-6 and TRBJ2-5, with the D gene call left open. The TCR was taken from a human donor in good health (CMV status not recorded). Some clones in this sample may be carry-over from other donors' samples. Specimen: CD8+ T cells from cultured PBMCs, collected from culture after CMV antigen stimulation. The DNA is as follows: TGTGCCAGCAGCTTAGACTATCGGATCCGCAGAGAGACCCAGTACTTC. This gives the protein CASSLDYRIRRETQYF.